This is a list of T cell receptor beta chains from one sample in a study of response to subunit inactivated influenza vaccine. TCRdb re-analysed the RT-PCR reads in MiXCR, keeping a single row per CDR3 protein. The sample carries about 700,000 distinct CDR3 sequences, around 14% recorded once. Sequencing was performed on PBMCs from blood, taken around two weeks before vaccination. The receptors come from a man over 45 who received an inactivated influenza vaccine. The CDR3 runs from the conserved cysteine through the conserved F or W. Each record gives: J gene, D gene, V gene, clone size, CDR3 protein, CDR3 DNA. The D gene is left open where the match is weak. Only part of the rows carry a size: once, few, many, or a class if the clone is expanded.

j_gene: TRBJ2-3; d_gene: .; v_gene: TRBV7-8; abundance: .; CDR3aa: CASSPNWDTQYF; CDR3nt: TGTGCCAGCAGCCCGAATTGGGATACGCAGTATTTT
j_gene: TRBJ2-2; d_gene: .; v_gene: TRBV27; abundance: .; CDR3aa: CASSFGLSNTGELFF; CDR3nt: TGTGCCAGCAGTTTTGGGCTTTCGAACACCGGGGAGCTGTTTTTT
j_gene: TRBJ2-7; d_gene: .; v_gene: TRBV6-6; abundance: .; CDR3aa: CASSGPVYEQYF; CDR3nt: TGTGCCAGCAGTGGGCCAGTATACGAGCAGTACTTC
j_gene: TRBJ2-3; d_gene: TRBD2; v_gene: TRBV9; abundance: .; CDR3aa: CASSVFAGEADTQYF; CDR3nt: TGTGCCAGCAGCGTATTTGCGGGAGAAGCAGATACGCAGTATTTT
j_gene: TRBJ2-7; d_gene: TRBD2; v_gene: TRBV7-9; abundance: few; CDR3aa: CASSSMGGDGYSYEQYF; CDR3nt: TGTGCCAGCAGCTCCATGGGGGGGGACGGGTACTCCTACGAGCAGTACTTC
j_gene: TRBJ1-3; d_gene: .; v_gene: TRBV15; abundance: .; CDR3aa: CATSRDLTVSGNTIYF; CDR3nt: TGTGCCACCAGCAGAGACCTAACAGTCTCTGGAAACACCATATATTTT
j_gene: TRBJ1-2; d_gene: .; v_gene: TRBV10-3; abundance: few; CDR3aa: CAIRGDNYGYTF; CDR3nt: TGTGCCATCAGGGGGGACAACTATGGCTACACCTTC
j_gene: TRBJ2-6; d_gene: .; v_gene: TRBV6-1; abundance: many; CDR3aa: CASTPRVLSGANVLTF; CDR3nt: TGTGCCAGCACCCCAAGGGTCTTATCTGGGGCCAACGTCCTGACTTTC
j_gene: TRBJ2-7; d_gene: .; v_gene: TRBV29-1; abundance: many; CDR3aa: CSVLGYEQYF; CDR3nt: TGCAGCGTTCTCGGCTACGAGCAGTACTTC
j_gene: TRBJ1-1; d_gene: .; v_gene: TRBV12-3/TRBV12-4; abundance: few; CDR3aa: CASSLVGSRDTEAFF; CDR3nt: TGTGCCAGCAGTTTAGTAGGCTCACGCGACACTGAAGCTTTCTTT
j_gene: TRBJ1-4; d_gene: .; v_gene: TRBV9; abundance: .; CDR3aa: CASSADEEGKLFF; CDR3nt: TGTGCCAGCAGCGCCGACGAGGAAGGAAAACTGTTTTTT
j_gene: TRBJ1-5; d_gene: .; v_gene: TRBV7-6; abundance: few; CDR3aa: CASSPTQGQRNQPQHF; CDR3nt: TGTGCCAGCAGCCCCACCCAAGGACAGAGGAATCAGCCCCAGCATTTT
j_gene: TRBJ2-5; d_gene: .; v_gene: TRBV12-5; abundance: many; CDR3aa: CASALGQETQYF; CDR3nt: TGTGCTAGTGCTCTTGGGCAAGAGACCCAGTACTTC
j_gene: TRBJ2-7; d_gene: .; v_gene: TRBV5-8; abundance: .; CDR3aa: CASSLVRTDSYEQYF; CDR3nt: TGTGCCAGCAGCTTGGTGAGGACGGATTCCTACGAGCAGTACTTC
j_gene: TRBJ2-3; d_gene: .; v_gene: TRBV28; abundance: few; CDR3aa: CASSVGGPDTQYF; CDR3nt: TGTGCCAGCAGTGTCGGGGGTCCAGATACGCAGTATTTT
j_gene: TRBJ2-5; d_gene: .; v_gene: TRBV20-1; abundance: few; CDR3aa: CSARGLRGYQETQYF; CDR3nt: TGCAGTGCAAGAGGGCTAAGAGGTTACCAAGAGACCCAGTACTTC
j_gene: TRBJ2-7; d_gene: .; v_gene: TRBV7-2; abundance: .; CDR3aa: CASSSSGTDPAEQYF; CDR3nt: TGTGCCAGCAGCTCATCCGGGACGGACCCCGCCGAGCAGTACTTC
j_gene: TRBJ1-2; d_gene: .; v_gene: TRBV4-3; abundance: .; CDR3aa: CASSQEFPAGGYTF; CDR3nt: TGCGCCAGCAGCCAAGAGTTTCCCGCGGGTGGCTACACCTTC
j_gene: TRBJ2-5; d_gene: TRBD2; v_gene: TRBV5-1; abundance: .; CDR3aa: CASSLVPGLRETQYF; CDR3nt: TGCGCCAGCAGCTTGGTTCCGGGACTACGGGAGACCCAGTACTTC
j_gene: TRBJ2-7; d_gene: TRBD2; v_gene: TRBV19; abundance: .; CDR3aa: CASSRGTSGGLYEQYF; CDR3nt: TGTGCCAGTAGTAGGGGGACTAGCGGAGGATTGTACGAGCAGTACTTC
j_gene: TRBJ2-7; d_gene: TRBD2; v_gene: TRBV10-3; abundance: .; CDR3aa: CAIRPRTSGDYEQYF; CDR3nt: TGTGCCATCAGACCCCGGACTAGCGGCGACTACGAGCAGTACTTC
j_gene: TRBJ1-3; d_gene: TRBD1; v_gene: TRBV4-2; abundance: many; CDR3aa: CASSQAGGPSGNTIYF; CDR3nt: TGTGCCAGCAGCCAAGCAGGGGGCCCCTCTGGAAACACCATATATTTT
j_gene: TRBJ2-7; d_gene: .; v_gene: TRBV9; abundance: .; CDR3aa: CASSVASAGAPYEQYF; CDR3nt: TGTGCCAGCAGCGTAGCTAGCGCAGGGGCTCCCTACGAGCAGTACTTC
j_gene: TRBJ1-2; d_gene: .; v_gene: TRBV6-2/TRBV6-3; abundance: few; CDR3aa: CASSPGTYYGYTF; CDR3nt: TGTGCCAGCAGCCCCGGGACCTACTATGGCTACACCTTC
j_gene: TRBJ2-5; d_gene: .; v_gene: TRBV7-9; abundance: few; CDR3aa: CASSFVANQETQYF; CDR3nt: TGTGCCAGCAGCTTTGTGGCGAACCAAGAGACCCAGTACTTC
j_gene: TRBJ2-1; d_gene: .; v_gene: TRBV4-1; abundance: few; CDR3aa: CASSQETGSPYNEQFF; CDR3nt: TGCGCCAGCAGCCAAGAGACAGGAAGCCCCTACAATGAGCAGTTCTTC
j_gene: TRBJ2-1; d_gene: TRBD2; v_gene: TRBV7-2; abundance: many; CDR3aa: CASSLTSGSLNEQFF; CDR3nt: TGTGCCAGCAGCTTGACTAGCGGGAGTTTGAATGAGCAGTTCTTC
j_gene: TRBJ2-3; d_gene: .; v_gene: TRBV11-3; abundance: .; CDR3aa: CASSRESHTDTQYF; CDR3nt: TGTGCCAGCAGCAGGGAATCCCACACAGATACGCAGTATTTT
j_gene: TRBJ1-2; d_gene: .; v_gene: TRBV7-6; abundance: .; CDR3aa: CASSLMDLYGYTF; CDR3nt: TGTGCCAGCAGCTTAATGGACCTCTATGGCTACACCTTC
j_gene: TRBJ2-5; d_gene: .; v_gene: TRBV7-9; abundance: many; CDR3aa: CASGPQETQYF; CDR3nt: TGTGCCAGCGGACCCCAGGAGACCCAGTACTTC
j_gene: TRBJ1-5; d_gene: TRBD1; v_gene: TRBV20-1; abundance: many; CDR3aa: CSARQGASDQPQHF; CDR3nt: TGCAGTGCTAGACAGGGGGCATCGGATCAGCCCCAGCATTTT
j_gene: TRBJ2-3; d_gene: TRBD1; v_gene: TRBV5-1; abundance: few; CDR3aa: CASSWMDRGITTDTQYF; CDR3nt: TGCGCCAGCAGCTGGATGGACAGGGGGATCACCACAGATACGCAGTATTTT
j_gene: TRBJ2-5; d_gene: .; v_gene: TRBV29-1; abundance: many; CDR3aa: CSHLRGGETQYF; CDR3nt: TGCAGCCACTTACGGGGAGGAGAGACCCAGTACTTC
j_gene: TRBJ2-3; d_gene: .; v_gene: TRBV7-9; abundance: .; CDR3aa: CASSYGASDTQYF; CDR3nt: TGTGCCAGCAGCTACGGGGCCTCGGATACGCAGTATTTT
j_gene: TRBJ2-3; d_gene: TRBD2; v_gene: TRBV12-3/TRBV12-4; abundance: .; CDR3aa: CASSTGTSGRMTDTQYF; CDR3nt: TGTGCCAGCAGTACCGGGACTAGCGGGAGAATGACAGATACGCAGTATTTT
j_gene: TRBJ2-3; d_gene: .; v_gene: TRBV9; abundance: .; CDR3aa: CASSVAGFYTDTQYF; CDR3nt: TGTGCCAGCAGCGTAGCGGGCTTTTACACAGATACGCAGTATTTT
j_gene: TRBJ2-1; d_gene: TRBD2; v_gene: TRBV7-6; abundance: .; CDR3aa: CASNGPGGITYNEQFF; CDR3nt: TGTGCCAGCAACGGACCGGGGGGGATAACCTACAATGAGCAGTTCTTC
j_gene: TRBJ2-3; d_gene: TRBD2; v_gene: TRBV4-1; abundance: few; CDR3aa: CASSQGYGREWDTQYF; CDR3nt: TGCGCCAGCAGCCAAGGGTATGGGCGGGAGTGGGATACGCAGTATTTT
j_gene: TRBJ2-1; d_gene: .; v_gene: TRBV15; abundance: few; CDR3aa: CATSRASPDEQFF; CDR3nt: TGTGCCACCAGCAGAGCCTCTCCGGATGAGCAGTTCTTC
j_gene: TRBJ2-1; d_gene: .; v_gene: TRBV3-1; abundance: few; CDR3aa: CASSQENEGFKQFF; CDR3nt: TGTGCCAGCAGCCAAGAGAACGAAGGATTTAAGCAGTTCTTC
j_gene: TRBJ1-1; d_gene: TRBD1; v_gene: TRBV2; abundance: many; CDR3aa: CASRDRGPTGTEAFF; CDR3nt: TGTGCCAGCCGGGACAGGGGGCCGACCGGGACTGAAGCTTTCTTT
j_gene: TRBJ1-1; d_gene: .; v_gene: TRBV6-2/TRBV6-3; abundance: .; CDR3aa: CASSYSKGILTMNTEAFF; CDR3nt: TGTGCCAGCAGTTACTCGAAAGGGATCCTTACGATGAACACTGAAGCTTTCTTT
j_gene: TRBJ2-7; d_gene: .; v_gene: TRBV3-1; abundance: .; CDR3aa: CASSQTFTSPRGEQYF; CDR3nt: TGTGCCAGCAGCCAGACCTTTACTAGCCCCAGGGGAGAGCAGTACTTC
j_gene: TRBJ1-4; d_gene: .; v_gene: TRBV6-1; abundance: .; CDR3aa: CASSRGRPATNEKLFF; CDR3nt: TGTGCCAGCAGTCGTGGTAGACCGGCAACTAATGAAAAACTGTTTTTT
j_gene: TRBJ2-2; d_gene: .; v_gene: TRBV2; abundance: few; CDR3aa: CASRPRPTTGELFF; CDR3nt: TGTGCCAGCAGGCCCCGTCCAACCACCGGGGAGCTGTTTTTT